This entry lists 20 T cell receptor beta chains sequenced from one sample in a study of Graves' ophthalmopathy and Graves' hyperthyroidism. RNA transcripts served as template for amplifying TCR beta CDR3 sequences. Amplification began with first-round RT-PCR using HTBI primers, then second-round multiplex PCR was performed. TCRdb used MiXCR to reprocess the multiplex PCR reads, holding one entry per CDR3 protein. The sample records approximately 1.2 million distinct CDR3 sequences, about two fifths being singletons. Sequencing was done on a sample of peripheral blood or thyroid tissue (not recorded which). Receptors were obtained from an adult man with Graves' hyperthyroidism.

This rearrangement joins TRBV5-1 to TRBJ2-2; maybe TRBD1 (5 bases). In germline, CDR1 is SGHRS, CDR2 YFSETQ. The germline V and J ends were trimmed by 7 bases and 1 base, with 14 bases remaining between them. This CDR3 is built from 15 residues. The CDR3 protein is CASEVGQGNTGELFF. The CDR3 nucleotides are TGCGCCAGCGAGGTGGGTCAGGGGAACACCGGGGAGCTGTTTTTT.

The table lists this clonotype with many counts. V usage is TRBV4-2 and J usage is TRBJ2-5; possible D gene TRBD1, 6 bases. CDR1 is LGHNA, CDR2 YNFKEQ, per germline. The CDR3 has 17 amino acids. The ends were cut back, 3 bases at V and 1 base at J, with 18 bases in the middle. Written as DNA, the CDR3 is TGTGCCAGCAGCCATATACAGGGTCAAGGCATCCAAGAGACCCAGTACTTC. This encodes CASSHIQGQGIQETQYF.

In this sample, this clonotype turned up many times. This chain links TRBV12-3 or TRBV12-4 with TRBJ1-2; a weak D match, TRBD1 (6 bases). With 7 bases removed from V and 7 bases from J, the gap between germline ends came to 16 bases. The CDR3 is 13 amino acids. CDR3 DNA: TGTGCCAGCACCCAATGGGGGGCGCGTGGCTACACCTTC. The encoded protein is CASTQWGARGYTF.

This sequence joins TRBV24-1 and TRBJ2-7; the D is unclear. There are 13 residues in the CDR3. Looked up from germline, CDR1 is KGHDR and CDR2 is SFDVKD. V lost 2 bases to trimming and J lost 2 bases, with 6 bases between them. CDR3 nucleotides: TGTGCCACCAGTGATTCGAAGACCTACGAGCAGTACTTC. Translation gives CATSDSKTYEQYF.

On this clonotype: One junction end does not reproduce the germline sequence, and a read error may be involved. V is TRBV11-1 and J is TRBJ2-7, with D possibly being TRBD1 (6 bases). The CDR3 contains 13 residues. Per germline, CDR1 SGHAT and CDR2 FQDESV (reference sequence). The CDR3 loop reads CASSTGTLYGQYF. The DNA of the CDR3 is TGTGCCAGCAGCACCGGGACACTCTACGGGCAGTACTTC.

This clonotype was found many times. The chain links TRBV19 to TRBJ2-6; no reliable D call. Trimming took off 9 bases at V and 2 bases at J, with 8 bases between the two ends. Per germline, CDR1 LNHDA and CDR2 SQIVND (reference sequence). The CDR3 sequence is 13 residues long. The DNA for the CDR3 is TGTGCCAGCAGGAAGGCTGGGGCCAACGTCCTGACTTTC. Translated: CASRKAGANVLTF. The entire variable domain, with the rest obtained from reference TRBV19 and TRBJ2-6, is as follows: DGGITQSPKYLFRKEGQNVTLSCEQNLNHDAMYWYRQDPGQGLRLIYYSQIVNDFQKGDIAEGYSVSREKKESFPLTVTSAQKNPTAFYLCASRKAGANVLTFGAGSRLTVL.

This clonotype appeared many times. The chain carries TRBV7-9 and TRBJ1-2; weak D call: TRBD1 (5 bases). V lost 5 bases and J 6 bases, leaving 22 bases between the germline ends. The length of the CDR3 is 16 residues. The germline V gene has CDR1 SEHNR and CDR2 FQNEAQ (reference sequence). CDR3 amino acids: CASSDSSRERVNGYTF. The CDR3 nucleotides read TGTGCCAGCAGCGATTCCAGCAGGGAGCGAGTAAATGGCTACACCTTC.

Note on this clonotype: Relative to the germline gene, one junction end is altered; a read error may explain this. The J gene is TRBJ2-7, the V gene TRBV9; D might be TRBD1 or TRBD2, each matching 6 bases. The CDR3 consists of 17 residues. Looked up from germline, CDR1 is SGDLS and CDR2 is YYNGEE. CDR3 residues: CASSATYRDSYTGELYF. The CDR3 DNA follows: TGTGCCAGCAGCGCCACGTACAGGGACTCATACACCGGGGAGCTGTACTTC.

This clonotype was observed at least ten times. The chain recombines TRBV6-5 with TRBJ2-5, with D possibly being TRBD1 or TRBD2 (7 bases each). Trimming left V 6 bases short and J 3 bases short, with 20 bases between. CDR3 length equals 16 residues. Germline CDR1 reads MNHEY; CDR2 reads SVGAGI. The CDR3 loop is CASRPYGGTEEETQYF. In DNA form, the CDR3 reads TGTGCCAGCAGGCCCTACGGGGGGACAGAAGAAGAGACCCAGTACTTC.

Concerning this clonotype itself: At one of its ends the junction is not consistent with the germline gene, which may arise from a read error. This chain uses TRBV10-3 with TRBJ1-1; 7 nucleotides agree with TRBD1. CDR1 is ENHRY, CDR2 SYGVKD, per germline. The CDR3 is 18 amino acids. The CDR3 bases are TGTGCCAGCAGTTACGGGGATTGGAGCGCAGGGGGAGAGGCTGAAGCTTTCTTT. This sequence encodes CASSYGDWSAGGEAEAFF.

CDR3 nucleotide sequence: TGTGCCACCAGCAGAGATCTGGAGGGCGTCACTGAAGCTTTCTTT. Protein sequence: CATSRDLEGVTEAFF. The gene calls are TRBV15 and TRBJ1-1; no definite D call. The CDR3 is 15 amino acids. Germline V gene lookup returns CDR1 LNHNV and CDR2 YYDKDF (reference sequence). Trimming removed 0 bases from V and 4 bases from J, with 12 bases in between. Full variable domain (remainder filled in from reference TRBV15 and TRBJ1-1): DAMVIQNPRYQVTQFGKPVTLSCSQTLNHNVMYWYQQKSSQAPKLLFHYYDKDFNNEADTPDNFQSRRPNTSFCFLDIRSPGLGDTAMYLCATSRDLEGVTEAFFGQGTRLTVV.

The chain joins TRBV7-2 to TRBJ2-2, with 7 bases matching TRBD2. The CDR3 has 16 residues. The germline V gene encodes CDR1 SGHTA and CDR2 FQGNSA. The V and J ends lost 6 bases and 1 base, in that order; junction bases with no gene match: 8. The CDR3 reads CASSQRGGKNTGELFF. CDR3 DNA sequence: TGTGCCAGCAGTCAGCGGGGCGGGAAGAACACCGGGGAGCTGTTTTTT.

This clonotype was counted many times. CDR3 sequence (DNA): TGCGCCAGCAGTGTGACTAGCGGGGGGGGGGAGACCCAGTACTTC. Translation: CASSVTSGGGETQYF. The V gene is TRBV10-2, the J gene TRBJ2-5, with TRBD2 matching 14 bases. V dropped 4 bases and J dropped 5; count of bases not matched to a gene: 3. This CDR3 is built from 15 residues. The V gene's germline CDR1 is WSHSY and CDR2 SAAADI.

CDR3 nucleotide sequence: TGTGCCATCAGTGAGTCGTCGGCAGGGGCGCGGGGCTACACCTTC. Encoded protein: CAISESSAGARGYTF. This sequence joins TRBV10-3 and TRBJ1-2; D is perhaps TRBD1 (6 bases). CDR3 length equals 15 residues. The V end was cut by 0 bases, the J end by 8 bases, with 16 bases between. From germline, CDR1 is ENHRY and CDR2 SYGVKD.

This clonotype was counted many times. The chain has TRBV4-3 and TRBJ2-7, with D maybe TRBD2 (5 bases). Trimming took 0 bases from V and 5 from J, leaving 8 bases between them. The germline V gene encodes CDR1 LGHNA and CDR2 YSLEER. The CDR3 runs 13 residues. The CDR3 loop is CASSQDGVHEQYF. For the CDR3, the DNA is TGCGCCAGCAGCCAAGACGGGGTACACGAGCAGTACTTC.

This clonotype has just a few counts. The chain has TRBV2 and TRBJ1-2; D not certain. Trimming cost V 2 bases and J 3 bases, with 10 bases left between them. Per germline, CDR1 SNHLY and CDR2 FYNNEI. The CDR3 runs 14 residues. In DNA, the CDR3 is TGTGCCAGCAGTGAAATACCAGAATACTATGGCTACACCTTC. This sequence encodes CASSEIPEYYGYTF.

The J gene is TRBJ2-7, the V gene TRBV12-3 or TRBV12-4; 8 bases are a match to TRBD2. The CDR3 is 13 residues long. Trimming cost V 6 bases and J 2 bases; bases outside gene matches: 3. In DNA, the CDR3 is TGTGCCAGCAGGCCGGGACTAGCCTACGAGCAGTACTTC. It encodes CASRPGLAYEQYF.

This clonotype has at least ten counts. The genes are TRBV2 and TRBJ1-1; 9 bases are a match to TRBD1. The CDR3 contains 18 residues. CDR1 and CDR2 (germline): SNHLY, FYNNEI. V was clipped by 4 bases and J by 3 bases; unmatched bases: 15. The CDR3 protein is CASSVDVGTGQGDTEAFF. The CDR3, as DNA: TGTGCCAGCAGTGTAGATGTGGGGACAGGGCAGGGCGACACTGAAGCTTTCTTT.

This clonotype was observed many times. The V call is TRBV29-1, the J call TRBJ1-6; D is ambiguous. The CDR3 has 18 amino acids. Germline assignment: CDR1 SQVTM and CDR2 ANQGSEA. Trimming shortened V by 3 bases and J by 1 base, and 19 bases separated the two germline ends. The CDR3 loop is CSVEADFSERSYNSPLHF. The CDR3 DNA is TGCAGCGTTGAGGCGGACTTCTCGGAGCGATCCTATAATTCACCCCTCCACTTT.

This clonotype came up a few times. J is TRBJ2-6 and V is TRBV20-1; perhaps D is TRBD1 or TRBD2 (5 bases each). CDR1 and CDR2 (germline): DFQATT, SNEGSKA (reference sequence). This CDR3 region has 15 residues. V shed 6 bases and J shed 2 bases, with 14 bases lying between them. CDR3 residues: CSALTTGPGANVLTF. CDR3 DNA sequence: TGCAGTGCCCTGACAACGGGGCCTGGGGCCAACGTCCTGACTTTC.